This record concerns one T cell receptor (beta chain) sequence. The antigen is not known. The authors prepared UMI-labeled TRB cDNA libraries by 5' RACE. TCRdb reprocessed the 5' RACE reads and reports one entry per CDR3 protein, with no DNA. This sample's table reports under 30,000 distinct CDR3 sequences. CDR3 length: 16 amino acids. The V gene's germline CDR1 is SGHRS and CDR2 YFSETQ. This record belongs to a study of CXCR3-negative and CXCR3-positive naive CD8 T cells. Overall study findings and caveats: The study found that naive CXCR3-negative and CXCR3-positive cells shared TRBV-TRBJ usage, while memory cells differed.

This rearrangement joins TRBV5-1 to TRBJ2-2. The sequenced sample was memory CD8+ T cells from blood. This TCR derives from a human donor in good health. Some clones in this sample may be carry-over from other donors' samples. CDR3 sequence: CASSLAQGPNTGELFF.